The 23 T cell receptor beta chains below all came from one sample that was sequenced in a study of cytomegalovirus exposure and HLA in healthy donors. Both 60 Vbeta primers and 13 Jbeta primers went into the PCR. The repertoire was sequenced with immunoSEQ multiplex PCR; TCRdb's copy has only in-frame clones and lacks some. The sample holds 150,000 to 200,000 clones, 70% to 90% seen once. Sequencing input: PBMCs. The source of these receptors is a man younger than 35 in good health and CMV-seropositive.

The chain couples TRBV11-3 to TRBJ1-1, with D uncertain. Germline CDR1 reads SGHNT; CDR2 reads YENEEA. The CDR3 length is 14 residues. The V end was cut by 1 base, the J end by 2 bases, with 8 bases between. CDR3 residues: CASSLVPGNTEAFF. The CDR3 DNA follows: TGTGCCAGCAGCTTAGTCCCGGGTAACACTGAAGCTTTCTTT.

The chain recombines TRBV7-8 with TRBJ1-3, with 7 bases matching TRBD1. CDR1 and CDR2 from the germline V gene are SGHVS and FQNEAQ. Trimming at V came to 5 bases and at J to 2 bases, leaving 6 bases not matched to a gene. The CDR3 has 15 residues. This CDR3 reads CASSARDSPGNTIYF. The CDR3 coding sequence is TGTGCCAGCAGCGCCCGGGACAGCCCTGGAAACACCATATATTTT.

The chain uses TRBV19 and TRBJ1-4; D is possibly TRBD1 (6 bases). Deletions cut 4 bases from V and 7 bases from J, with 13 bases between. This CDR3 has 14 residues. Germline V gene data show CDR1 as LNHDA and CDR2 as SQIVND (reference sequence). This chain's CDR3 is CASSRGGGGEKLFF. DNA of the CDR3: TGTGCCAGTAGTAGGGGCGGGGGCGGTGAAAAACTGTTTTTT.

DNA for the CDR3: TGCGCCAGCAGCTCCACCGGGTCCTACGAGCAGTACTTC. This translates into CASSSTGSYEQYF. The chain is built from TRBV5-1 and TRBJ2-7, with D unclear. Germline CDR1 SGHRS, CDR2 YFSETQ. This CDR3 contains 13 residues. The V end lost 3 bases, the J end lost 1 base, and 8 bases lay between the germline ends.

The chain uses TRBV11-2 and TRBJ2-7, with 10 nucleotides matching TRBD1. J gave up 0 bases and V 7 bases, and 3 bases lay outside the gene matches. This CDR3 comprises 14 residues. The V gene's germline CDR1 is SGHAT and CDR2 FQNNGV. CDR3 region: CASTWDRGSYEQYF. CDR3 DNA: TGTGCCAGCACCTGGGACAGGGGCTCCTACGAGCAGTACTTC.

This clone came up once. DNA for the CDR3: TGTGCCATCAGTGATCAGACTAGCGGGTTCTACGAGCAGTACTTC. Translation: CAISDQTSGFYEQYF. The V call is TRBV10-3, the J call TRBJ2-7; 10 nucleotides line up with TRBD2. This CDR3 is 15 amino acids long. Germline CDR1 is ENHRY and CDR2 is SYGVKD. With 3 bases clipped from V and 3 bases from J, the junction kept 5 bases outside the gene matches.

V usage is TRBV7-8 and J usage is TRBJ2-3; TRBD2 aligns across 11 bases. J gave up 2 bases and V 5 bases, and 6 bases lay outside the gene matches. The CDR3 spans 16 residues. Germline V lookup: CDR1 SGHVS, CDR2 FQNEAQ. The CDR3 loop reads CASSALAGGNTDTQYF. For the CDR3, the DNA is TGTGCCAGCAGCGCCTTAGCGGGGGGGAACACAGATACGCAGTATTTT. The whole variable domain, remainder taken from reference TRBV7-8 and TRBJ2-3, is GAGVSQSPRYKVAKRGQDVALRCDPISGHVSLFWYQQALGQGPEFLTYFQNEAQLDKSGLPSDRFFAERPEGSVSTLKIQRTQQEDSAVYLCASSALAGGNTDTQYFGPGTRLTVL.

J is TRBJ1-2 and V is TRBV18; no definite D call. CDR1 and CDR2 from the germline V gene are KGHSH and LQKENI. Trimming pared 0 bases from V and 8 bases from J, leaving 10 bases between. The CDR3 runs 13 residues. The DNA of the CDR3 is TGTGCCAGCTCACCACCGACGGTCGGGGGCTACACCTTC. It translates to CASSPPTVGGYTF.

A single count supports this clone. The rearrangement joins TRBV2 to TRBJ2-5; 8 bases are a match to TRBD2. The V gene's germline CDR1 is SNHLY and CDR2 FYNNEI. There are 12 residues in the CDR3. V shed 8 bases, J shed 6 bases, and the junction held 5 bases outside the gene matches. The CDR3 bases are TGTGCCAGCCAGCCGGGGGGGCAGACCCAGTACTTC. Translation gives CASQPGGQTQYF.

This clone was recorded only once. This chain links TRBV15 with TRBJ2-2; 7 nucleotides align to TRBD1. After removal of 0 bases from V and 1 base from J, the junction contained 2 bases not matched to a gene. This CDR3 comprises 16 residues. Germline CDR1 is LNHNV and CDR2 is YYDKDF (reference sequence). CDR3 coding DNA: TGTGCCACCAGCAGAGATCCAGGGGGGAACACCGGGGAGCTGTTTTTT. The encoded protein is CATSRDPGGNTGELFF.

This chain connects TRBV30 to TRBJ2-4; a weak D match, TRBD2 (6 bases). CDR1 and CDR2 (germline): GTSNPN, SVGIG (reference sequence). The CDR3 is made up of 13 amino acids. Trimming pared 5 bases from V and 3 bases from J, leaving 11 bases between. CDR3 region: CAWGAEGKNIQYF. The CDR3 region has the DNA TGTGCCTGGGGGGCGGAGGGCAAAAACATTCAGTACTTC. The full variable domain, in which reference TRBV30 and TRBJ2-4 provide the parts outside the CDR3, is SQTIHQWPATLVQPVGSPLSLECTVEGTSNPNLYWYRQAAGRGLQLLFYSVGIGQISSEVPQNLSASRPQDRQFILSSKKLLLSDSGFYLCAWGAEGKNIQYFGAGTRLSVL.

The V call is TRBV6-1, the J call TRBJ2-7, with 11 positions matching TRBD1. The CDR3 consists of 15 residues. Germline V gene data show CDR1 as MNHNS and CDR2 as SASEGT. With V trimmed by 10 bases and J by 3 bases, 11 bases remained unmatched. CDR3 protein: CATHSAGTGGYEQYF. DNA for the CDR3: TGTGCCACCCACTCCGCCGGGACAGGGGGCTACGAGCAGTACTTC.

The chain couples TRBV2 to TRBJ1-2; 8 bases agree with TRBD1. This CDR3 is 15 amino acids long. The V gene's germline CDR1 is SNHLY and CDR2 FYNNEI. With 6 bases clipped from V and 0 bases from J, the junction kept 6 bases outside the gene matches. The CDR3 protein is CASRDRVGTNYGYTF. The DNA for the CDR3 is TGTGCCAGCAGGGACAGGGTCGGAACTAACTATGGCTACACCTTC.

V usage is TRBV6-5 and J usage is TRBJ2-3, with a possible D match to TRBD2 (5 bases). V lost 7 bases to trimming and J lost 2 bases, with 10 bases between them. Germline V lookup: CDR1 MNHEY, CDR2 SVGAGI. CDR3 length: 13 residues. The CDR3 reads CASTSRVTDTQYF. In DNA form, the CDR3 reads TGTGCCAGCACCTCGCGGGTCACAGATACGCAGTATTTT.

The V and J genes are TRBV19 and TRBJ1-1; D possibly corresponds to TRBD1 (6 bases). Germline CDR1 is LNHDA and CDR2 is SQIVND (reference sequence). This CDR3 contains 13 residues. V shed 6 bases and J shed 3 bases, with 11 bases lying between them. The CDR3 DNA reads TGTGCCAGTAGCCCGACAGGAGACACTGAAGCTTTCTTT. Translated, it gives CASSPTGDTEAFF.

The chain has TRBV19 and TRBJ1-2, with TRBD1 matching 8 bases. The CDR3 is 14 residues long. CDR1 is LNHDA and CDR2 is SQIVND in the germline V gene (reference sequence). With V trimmed by 6 bases and J by 1 base, 4 bases remained unmatched. Written as DNA, the CDR3 is TGTGCCAGTAGACGAGGACAGGGTAACTATGGCTACACCTTC. It yields the protein CASRRGQGNYGYTF.

The chain employs TRBV7-2 and TRBJ2-5; TRBD1 matches at 9 bases. The CDR3 length is 15 residues. Germline V gene data show CDR1 as SGHTA and CDR2 as FQGNSA. J lost 5 bases, V lost 4 bases, and 8 bases had no gene match. This CDR3 reads CASSSYRGLGETQYF. The CDR3 bases are TGTGCCAGCAGCTCCTACAGGGGGCTGGGGGAGACCCAGTACTTC.

The V gene is TRBV5-1, the J gene TRBJ1-3; no clear D. CDR1 is SGHRS and CDR2 is YFSETQ in the germline V gene. The CDR3 loop spans 14 amino acids. The V end was cut by 0 bases, the J end by 1 base, with 5 bases between. CDR3 sequence: CASSLGQSGNTIYF. As DNA, the CDR3 is TGCGCCAGCAGCTTGGGGCAGTCTGGAAACACCATATATTTT.

The V gene is TRBV4-3, the J gene TRBJ1-1; no definite D call. Germline CDR1 is LGHNA and CDR2 is YSLEER. CDR3 length: 15 residues. Trimming pared 1 base from V and 1 base from J, leaving 10 bases between. CDR3 DNA: TGCGCCAGCAGCCAAGGGAGTATGGGGAACACTGAAGCTTTCTTT. Translating it yields CASSQGSMGNTEAFF.

The CDR3 DNA sequence: TGCGCCAGCAGCTTGGGGGGATCGGGGATGAGAGAGACCCAGTACTTC. It specifies CASSLGGSGMRETQYF. The chain carries TRBV5-1 and TRBJ2-5; maybe TRBD2 (5 bases). The CDR3 contains 16 residues. V was clipped by 0 bases and J by 4 bases, with 16 bases between them. Germline V gene data show CDR1 as SGHRS and CDR2 as YFSETQ.

V usage is TRBV5-1 and J usage is TRBJ2-3; 7 nucleotides match TRBD2. The CDR3 sequence is 14 residues long. Trimming at V came to 5 bases and at J to 1 base, leaving 4 bases not matched to a gene. In germline, CDR1 is SGHRS, CDR2 YFSETQ. The DNA of the CDR3 is TGCGCCAGCAGGACAAGCGGGGGCACAGATACGCAGTATTTT. Translating gives CASRTSGGTDTQYF.

In this sample, this clone turned up a few times. The V call is TRBV7-6, the J call TRBJ1-5; 7 nucleotides match TRBD1. V gave up 8 bases and J gave up 6 bases; unmatched junction bases: 7. The CDR3 loop spans 13 amino acids. Germline CDR1 reads SGHVS; CDR2 reads FNYEAQ. The CDR3 region is CASGQAEGQPQHF. The DNA for the CDR3 is TGTGCCAGCGGACAGGCTGAGGGTCAGCCCCAGCATTTT.

The genes are TRBV28 and TRBJ1-2; 7 positions agree with TRBD1. Germline assignment: CDR1 MDHEN and CDR2 SYDVKM. Losses at the gene ends were 4 bases for V and 1 base for J; bases not matched to a gene: 6. The CDR3 has 15 residues. The CDR3 DNA reads as TGTGCCAGCAGTTCGGACAGGAGTTATAACTATGGCTACACCTTC. Translated: CASSSDRSYNYGYTF.